The rows below give T cell receptor beta chains drawn from one sample of a study of shared clonotypes between healthy human individuals. Repertoires were generated with immunoSEQ multiplex PCR, while TCRdb's copy carries only in-frame clones and drops some. Of about 1 million clones detected, about 74% appear once; the ten largest clones hold around 1.4%. Material: memory CD4+ T cells sorted from blood. The receptor source for this set is a man in his late teens or twenties in good health. Each CDR3 is given with its conserved first and last residue. The D gene is left open where the match is weak. Some rows have no size entry. The others give once, few or many, or a class for an expanded clone.

clone size	J gene	D gene	V gene	CDR3 DNA	CDR3 protein
NA	TRBJ1-1	NA	TRBV6-5	TGTGCCAGCTGGGCCCGGGGCGTCAACGCTGAAGCTTTCTTT	CASWARGVNAEAFF
few	TRBJ1-5	NA	TRBV2	TGTGCCAGCAGTGAAGGTACAATTCGGCCCCAGCATTTT	CASSEGTIRPQHF
NA	TRBJ1-1	NA	TRBV5-1	TGCGCCAGCAGCTCTTCAGGCATGAACACTGAAGCTTTCTTT	CASSSSGMNTEAFF
many	TRBJ2-2	TRBD1	TRBV10-3	TGTGCCATCAGTGAGCCCAGGGGGACAGGGAACACCGGGGAGCTGTTTTTT	CAISEPRGTGNTGELFF
NA	TRBJ2-1	TRBD2	TRBV28	TGTGCCAGCAGTTTAATAGCGGGGGGGCTCAGGTGGACAAATGAGCAGTTCTTC	CASSLIAGGLRWTNEQFF
NA	TRBJ2-6	TRBD1	TRBV5-1	TGCGCCAGCAGCCCCTCCCGGACAGGGTCAGACTCTGGGGCCAACGTCCTGACTTTC	CASSPSRTGSDSGANVLTF
NA	TRBJ2-1	NA	TRBV14	TGTGCCAGCAGCCAAGACAGGAACTACTACAATGAGCAGTTCTTC	CASSQDRNYYNEQFF
NA	TRBJ2-1	NA	TRBV18	TGTGCCAGCTCACCGGGAGATGGAACCTACAATGAGCAGTTCTTC	CASSPGDGTYNEQFF
NA	TRBJ2-3	NA	TRBV29-1	TGCAGCGCTGCCCCCCGGGGGACAGATACGCAGTATTTT	CSAAPRGTDTQYF
NA	TRBJ2-3	NA	TRBV18	TGTGCCAGCTCCCCAAATCAGGCAGATACGCAGTATTTT	CASSPNQADTQYF
NA	TRBJ2-2	TRBD2	TRBV5-4	TGTGCCAGCAGCTTGGGTACTAGCGGACCCACCGGGGAGCTGTTTTTT	CASSLGTSGPTGELFF
NA	TRBJ2-5	NA	TRBV5-1	TGCGCCAGCAGCGTGTACCAAGAGACCCAGTACTTC	CASSVYQETQYF
NA	TRBJ2-3	TRBD2	TRBV7-9	TGTGCCAGCAGCTCACCTAGCGGGAGGAGGGCAGATACGCAGTATTTT	CASSSPSGRRADTQYF
NA	TRBJ2-1	NA	TRBV5-6	TGTGCCAGCAGCTTCCTTTTACAGAGCTCCTACAATGAGCAGTTCTTC	CASSFLLQSSYNEQFF
NA	TRBJ2-7	NA	TRBV7-8	TGTGCCAGCAGCCCCCGAGAAGGCCCCTACGAGCAGTACTTC	CASSPREGPYEQYF
NA	TRBJ1-5	NA	TRBV5-1	TGCGCCAGCAGCTTGGCCCTGGGACCCGATCAGCCCCAGCATTTT	CASSLALGPDQPQHF
NA	TRBJ1-3	NA	TRBV6-1	TGTGCCAGCAGTGCCTCACAGGGCTCTGGAAACACCATATATTTT	CASSASQGSGNTIYF
NA	TRBJ1-4	TRBD1	TRBV5-1	TGCGCCAGCAGCTTGACAGGGGATCGAACTAATGAAAAACTGTTTTTT	CASSLTGDRTNEKLFF
NA	TRBJ2-1	NA	TRBV7-2	TGTGCCAGCAGCTTAGATACAGGGCGGAATGAGCAGTTCTTC	CASSLDTGRNEQFF